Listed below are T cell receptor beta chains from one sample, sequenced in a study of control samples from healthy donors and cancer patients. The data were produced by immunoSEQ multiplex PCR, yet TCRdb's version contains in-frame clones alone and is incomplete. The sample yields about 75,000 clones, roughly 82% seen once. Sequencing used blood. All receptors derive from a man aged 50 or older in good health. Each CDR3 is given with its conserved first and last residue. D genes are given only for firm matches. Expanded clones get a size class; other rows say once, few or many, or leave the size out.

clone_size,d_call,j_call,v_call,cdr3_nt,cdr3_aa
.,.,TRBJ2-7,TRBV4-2,TGTGCCAGCAGCGACGCAAGGGTCTCCTACGAGCAGTACTTC,CASSDARVSYEQYF
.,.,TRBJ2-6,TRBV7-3,TGTGCCAGCAGCCCTCAGGGTTCAGGGGCCAACGTCCTGACTTTC,CASSPQGSGANVLTF
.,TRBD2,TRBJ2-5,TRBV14,TGTGCCAGCAGCCAAGATCGTCGACTAGCGGGGACCCAGTACTTC,CASSQDRRLAGTQYF
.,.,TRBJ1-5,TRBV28,TGTGCCAGCAATACACACTTAGGGGCGCAGCCCCAGCATTTT,CASNTHLGAQPQHF
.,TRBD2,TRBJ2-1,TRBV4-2,TGTGCCAGCAGCCCCTTGGGGCTAGCGGGAGGGACAGAGCAGTTCTTC,CASSPLGLAGGTEQFF
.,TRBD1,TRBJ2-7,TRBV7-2,TGTGCCAGCAGCTCGGGGACAGCAGTCTACGAGCAGTACTTC,CASSSGTAVYEQYF
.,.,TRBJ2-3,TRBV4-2,TGTGCCAGCAGTCCAGACAGCTACCTCACAGATACGCAGTATTTT,CASSPDSYLTDTQYF
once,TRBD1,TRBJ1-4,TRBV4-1,TGCGCCAGCAGCCAAGGGACAGGTGAAAAACTGTTTTTT,CASSQGTGEKLFF
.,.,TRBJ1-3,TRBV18,TGTGCCAGCTCACCGAATAGTGCAGGGGCTGGAAACACCATATATTTT,CASSPNSAGAGNTIYF
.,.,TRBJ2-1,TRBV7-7,TGTGCCAGCAGCTCGTCTGCGGACTCCTACAATGAGCAGTTCTTC,CASSSSADSYNEQFF
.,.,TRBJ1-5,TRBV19,TGTGCCAGTAGTATAGTTCTATCCAGGGGTAATCAGCCCCAGCATTTT,CASSIVLSRGNQPQHF
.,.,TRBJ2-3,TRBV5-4,TGTGCCAGCAGCCGCACGGACCCCCTGGCGCAGTATTTT,CASSRTDPLAQYF
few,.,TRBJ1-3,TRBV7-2,TGTGCCAGCAGCTCGACAGCACTTGGAAACACCATATATTTT,CASSSTALGNTIYF
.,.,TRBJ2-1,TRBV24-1,TGTGCCACCAGTGATCACAAAGGGGAGAGGGCTCGATACAATGAGCAGTTCTTC,CATSDHKGERARYNEQFF
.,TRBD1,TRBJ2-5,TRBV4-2,TGTGCCAGCAGTCCCGGGACAGGGGAAGAGACCCAGTACTTC,CASSPGTGEETQYF
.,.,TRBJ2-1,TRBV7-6,TGTGCCAGCAGCATAGGTTCTTCAAGCTCCTACAATGAGCAGTTCTTC,CASSIGSSSSYNEQFF
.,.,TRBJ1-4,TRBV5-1,TGCGCCAGCAGCAACGGACAGAGAACAACTAATGAAAAACTGTTTTTT,CASSNGQRTTNEKLFF
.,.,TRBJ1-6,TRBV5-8,TGTGCCAGCAGCAATCGGAATTCACCCCTCCACTTT,CASSNRNSPLHF
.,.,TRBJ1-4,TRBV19,TGTGCCAGTAGGAGCCTAGACGGGGGTAAGGAAAAACTGTTTTTT,CASRSLDGGKEKLFF
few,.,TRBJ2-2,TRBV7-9,TGTGCCAGCAGCTTAGAAGGTAGCGGGAACACCGGGGAGCTGTTTTTT,CASSLEGSGNTGELFF
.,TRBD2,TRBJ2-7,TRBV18,TGTGCCAGCTCACCCCCTAGCGGGAGGGCGGGTGAGCAGTACTTC,CASSPPSGRAGEQYF
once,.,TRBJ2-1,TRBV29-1,TGCAGCGTCTTTGCGGGATTATACAATGAGCAGTTCTTC,CSVFAGLYNEQFF
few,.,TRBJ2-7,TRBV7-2,TGTGCCAGCAGCTTACCTAGCCTCTACGAGCAGTACTTC,CASSLPSLYEQYF
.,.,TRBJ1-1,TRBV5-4,TGTGCCAGCAGCTTAAGCGGTGGACACACTGAAGCTTTCTTT,CASSLSGGHTEAFF
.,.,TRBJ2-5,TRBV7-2,TGTGCCAGCACCCCTGGGGAGTGGGAGACCCAGTACTTC,CASTPGEWETQYF
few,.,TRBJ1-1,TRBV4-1,TGCGCCAGCAGCAGTACCGCCAGATCGAACACTGAAGCTTTCTTT,CASSSTARSNTEAFF